These T cell receptor beta chains were read from a single sample in a study of identical twins. In TCRdb, the 5' RACE reads were re-called with MiXCR into one record per CDR3 protein. The repertoire holds about 390,000 distinct CDR3 sequences, with 7% to 9.5% as singletons. Sequencing was carried out using naive T cells sorted from blood. The receptors originated from a woman aged 45-65 years in good health. The CDR3 runs from the conserved cysteine through the conserved F or W. D genes are given only for firm matches. Clone size, where shown, is once, few, many, or a class for clones that have expanded.

D,size,J,V,DNA,CDR3
-,-,TRBJ2-1,TRBV3-1,TGTGCCAGCAGCCAATCTCCGAGCTCCTACAATGAGCAGTTCTTC,CASSQSPSSYNEQFF
-,few,TRBJ2-3,TRBV6-2/TRBV6-3,TGTGCCAGCACCTACGGGGGCCGTAGCACAGATACGCAGTATTTT,CASTYGGRSTDTQYF
TRBD2,-,TRBJ2-1,TRBV5-1,TGCGCCAGCAGCTTGGAGACTAGCGGGACCCACAATGAGCAGTTCTTC,CASSLETSGTHNEQFF
TRBD2,-,TRBJ2-1,TRBV7-9,TGTGCCAGCAGCTCAATAGGCCTAGCGGCTGACAATGAGCAGTTCTTC,CASSSIGLAADNEQFF
-,many,TRBJ2-3,TRBV24-1,TGTGCCACCAGTGATTTTTACGCGGAGGCTGATACGCAGTATTTT,CATSDFYAEADTQYF
-,many,TRBJ1-1,TRBV12-3/TRBV12-4,TGTGCCAGCAGTCCCGGCCGGACTGAAGCTTTCTTT,CASSPGRTEAFF
-,many,TRBJ2-1,TRBV18,TGTGCCAGCTCACCCGCCGGGGCTGAGCAGTTCTTC,CASSPAGAEQFF
TRBD1,-,TRBJ1-1,TRBV6-1,TGTGCCAGCAGTGAAGCAGGGGGCGCAACCACTGAAGCTTTCTTT,CASSEAGGATTEAFF
-,-,TRBJ2-3,TRBV18,TGTGCCAGCTCCAACCCGGCCGGCACAGATACGCAGTATTTT,CASSNPAGTDTQYF
TRBD2,-,TRBJ2-5,TRBV27,TGTGCCAGCTCATGGGGGGGAGGGGAGACCCAGTACTTC,CASSWGGGETQYF
TRBD2,few,TRBJ2-2,TRBV5-1,TGCGCCAGCAGCTTGGTGTCCAAGCGGGGCACCGGGGAGCTGTTTTTT,CASSLVSKRGTGELFF